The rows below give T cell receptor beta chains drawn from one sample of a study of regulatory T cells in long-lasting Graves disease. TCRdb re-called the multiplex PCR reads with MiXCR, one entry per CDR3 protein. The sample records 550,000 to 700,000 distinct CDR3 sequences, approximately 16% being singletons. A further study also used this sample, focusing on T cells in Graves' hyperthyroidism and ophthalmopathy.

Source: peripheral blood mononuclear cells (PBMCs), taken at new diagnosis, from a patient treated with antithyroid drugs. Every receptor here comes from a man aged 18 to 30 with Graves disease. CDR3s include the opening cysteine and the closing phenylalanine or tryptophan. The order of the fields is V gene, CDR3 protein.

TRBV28	CASSGGEVQGPSYEQYF
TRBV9	CASSVGFTTGRELFF
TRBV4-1	CASSQDSPPRVTEAFF
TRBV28	CASTWGDISYEQYF
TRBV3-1	CASSQDFGEQFF
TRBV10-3	CASRAENPKAFF
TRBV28	CASRPGTGGTDTQYF
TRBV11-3	CASSLARNYEQFF
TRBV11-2	CASKARGDEQFF
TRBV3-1	CASSDPYGYTF
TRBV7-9	CASSLAKSSDSYEQYF
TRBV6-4	CASSLGTGTETYEQYF
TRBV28	CASIIRDTEAFF
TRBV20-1	CSATGTGGYTF
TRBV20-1	CSGWTSARTDTQYF
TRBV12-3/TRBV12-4	CASSETGSYYNEQFF
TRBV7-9	CASSLKGGDYSYEQYF
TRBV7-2	CASSLTGGSGNEQFF
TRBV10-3	CAISSDREGSPLHF
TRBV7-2	CASSQGGGADTQYF
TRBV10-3	CAISDGTSRTDTQYF
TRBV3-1	CASSQETSFRDNEQFF
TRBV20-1	CSASGREGLTDTQYF